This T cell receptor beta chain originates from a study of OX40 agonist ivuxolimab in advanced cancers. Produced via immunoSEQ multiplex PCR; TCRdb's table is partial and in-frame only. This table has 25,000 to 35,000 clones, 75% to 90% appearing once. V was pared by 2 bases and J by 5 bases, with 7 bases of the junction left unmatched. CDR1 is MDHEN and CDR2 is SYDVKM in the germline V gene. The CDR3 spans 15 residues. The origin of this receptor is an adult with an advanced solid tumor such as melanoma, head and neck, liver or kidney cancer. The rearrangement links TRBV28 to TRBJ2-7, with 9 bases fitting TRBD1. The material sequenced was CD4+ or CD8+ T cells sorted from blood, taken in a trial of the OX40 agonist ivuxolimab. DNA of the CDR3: TGTGCCAGCAGTTTAATCAGGACAGGGGTCCACGAGCAGTACTTC. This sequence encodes CASSLIRTGVHEQYF.